The 27 T cell receptor beta chains below were found in one sample sequenced in a study of cytomegalovirus exposure and HLA in healthy donors. PCR employed 60 Vbeta and 13 Jbeta primers. Using immunoSEQ multiplex PCR, the repertoire was profiled, and TCRdb retains in-frame clones only, with some absent. Its table lists approximately 120,000 clones. The sample was PBMCs. Receptor source: a man aged 18 to 30 in good health and CMV-seronegative.

The CDR3 nucleotides read TGTGCCAGCTCCGAAATCCTGGGGACTAGAAACACAGATACGCAGTATTTT. This codes for CASSEILGTRNTDTQYF. The rearrangement links TRBV18 to TRBJ2-3; TRBD2 agrees at 8 bases. CDR3 length: 17 residues. Trimming removed 6 bases from V and 2 bases from J; junction bases left unmatched: 13. CDR1 is KGHSH and CDR2 is LQKENI in the germline V gene.

CDR3 loop: CASSIVSGGAGETQYF. Written as DNA, the CDR3 is TGTGCCAGTAGTATAGTCAGCGGGGGGGCTGGGGAGACCCAGTACTTC. This chain connects TRBV19 to TRBJ2-5, with TRBD2 identical over 10 bases. The CDR3 runs 16 residues. Germline V CDR1 and CDR2: LNHDA, SQIVND (reference sequence). The V and J ends lost 1 base and 5 bases, in that order; junction bases with no gene match: 7.

The chain uses TRBV18 and TRBJ1-2, with 9 bases identical to TRBD1. CDR1 and CDR2 from the germline V gene are KGHSH and LQKENI. After removal of 3 bases from V and 4 bases from J, the junction contained 6 bases not matched to a gene. This CDR3 contains 15 residues. As DNA, the CDR3 is TGTGCCAGCTCACCTCCGGGACAGGGTGTCTATGGCTACACCTTC. Protein: CASSPPGQGVYGYTF.

J is TRBJ1-4 and V is TRBV10-2; TRBD1 is a possible D gene (6 bases). V was clipped by 6 bases and J by 7 bases, with 9 bases between them. CDR3 length: 12 residues. Germline assignment: CDR1 WSHSY and CDR2 SAAADI. The CDR3 here is CASRQGSEKLFF. CDR3 DNA: TGCGCCAGCAGACAGGGTAGTGAAAAACTGTTTTTT.

This sequence joins TRBV7-9 and TRBJ2-7; D remains ambiguous. The germline V gene encodes CDR1 SEHNR and CDR2 FQNEAQ (reference sequence). Trimming cost V 4 bases and J 6 bases, with 10 bases left between them. This CDR3 comprises 12 residues. CDR3: CASSSGTSEQYF. The CDR3, as DNA: TGTGCCAGCAGCTCAGGCACCTCCGAGCAGTACTTC.

The chain is built from TRBV11-2 and TRBJ2-7; tentative D call: TRBD2 (6 bases). Germline lookup yields CDR1 SGHAT and CDR2 FQNNGV. This CDR3 contains 14 residues. V was shortened by 3 bases and J by 4 bases, with 13 bases between the two germline ends. This chain's CDR3 is CASSFREEGYEQYF. CDR3 sequence (DNA): TGTGCCAGCAGCTTTAGGGAGGAGGGTTACGAGCAGTACTTC.

V usage is TRBV9 and J usage is TRBJ2-1, with 7 bases lining up with TRBD2. After removal of 3 bases from V and 5 bases from J, the junction contained 11 bases not matched to a gene. The CDR3 loop spans 16 amino acids. Looked up from germline, CDR1 is SGDLS and CDR2 is YYNGEE. Here the CDR3 reads CASSASQGGLHNEQFF. CDR3 bases: TGTGCCAGCAGCGCCTCCCAGGGAGGGCTCCACAATGAGCAGTTCTTC.

The genes are TRBV2 and TRBJ1-1, with D perhaps matching TRBD1 (5 bases). The CDR3 has 14 residues. Germline V gene data show CDR1 as SNHLY and CDR2 as FYNNEI. Trimming took off 6 bases at V and 0 bases at J, with 11 bases between the two ends. Written as DNA, the CDR3 is TGTGCCAGCAGAGGCGACAGAATGAACACTGAAGCTTTCTTT. It is translated as CASRGDRMNTEAFF. Together with reference TRBV2 and TRBJ1-1, the CDR3 gives the full variable domain: EPEVTQTPSHQVTQMGQEVILRCVPISNHLYFYWYRQILGQKVEFLVSFYNNEISEKSEIFDDQFSVERPDGSNFTLKIRSTKLEDSAMYFCASRGDRMNTEAFFGQGTRLTVV.

The rearrangement joins TRBV27 to TRBJ2-5; D is perhaps TRBD1 (6 bases). The CDR3 has 15 amino acids. The V end was cut by 5 bases, the J end by 0 bases, with 13 bases between. Germline CDR1 and CDR2: MNHEY and SMNVEV (reference sequence). In nucleotides, the CDR3 is TGTGCCAGCAGTAACTACAGGGTTTACCAAGAGACCCAGTACTTC. This codes for CASSNYRVYQETQYF.

J is TRBJ2-2 and V is TRBV5-1, with TRBD1 identical over 12 bases. The CDR3 totals 16 residues. V was pared by 5 bases and J by 4 bases, with 6 bases of the junction left unmatched. Per the germline V gene, CDR1 is SGHRS and CDR2 is YFSETQ. CDR3 residues: CASSRDRGRRTGELFF. For the CDR3, the DNA is TGCGCCAGCAGTCGGGACAGGGGGCGCCGCACCGGGGAGCTGTTTTTT.

The chain joins TRBV4-1 to TRBJ2-7; 7 nucleotides line up with TRBD2. This CDR3 has 17 amino acids. The J segment lost 2 bases and the V segment lost 2 bases, leaving 12 bases of the junction unmatched. Germline V gives CDR1 MGHRA, CDR2 YSYEKL. CDR3 in amino acids: CASSQTQGLAVTYEQYF. CDR3 coding DNA: TGCGCCAGCAGCCAAACCCAAGGGCTAGCGGTGACCTACGAGCAGTACTTC.

The J gene is TRBJ2-3, the V gene TRBV30; tentative D call: TRBD1 (6 bases). This CDR3 region has 14 residues. V lost 5 bases and J 0 bases, leaving 12 bases between the germline ends. Germline V gene lookup returns CDR1 GTSNPN and CDR2 SVGIG (reference sequence). The CDR3 region has the DNA TGTGCCTGGGAAATGGACAGTAGCACAGATACGCAGTATTTT. It encodes CAWEMDSSTDTQYF. Using reference TRBV30 and TRBJ2-3 for the parts outside the CDR3, the full variable domain is SQTIHQWPATLVQPVGSPLSLECTVEGTSNPNLYWYRQAAGRGLQLLFYSVGIGQISSEVPQNLSASRPQDRQFILSSKKLLLSDSGFYLCAWEMDSSTDTQYFGPGTRLTVL.

V is TRBV14 and J is TRBJ2-3; TRBD1 agrees at 8 bases. After removal of 0 bases from V and 5 bases from J, the junction contained 4 bases not matched to a gene. Germline CDR1 reads SGHDN; CDR2 reads FVKESK. The CDR3 loop spans 15 amino acids. The chain's CDR3 is CASSQDRGRGDTQYF. The CDR3 DNA reads TGTGCCAGCAGCCAAGACAGGGGGCGAGGAGATACGCAGTATTTT.

The chain has TRBV29-1 and TRBJ1-1, with D unresolved. V lost 6 bases and J 3 bases, leaving 11 bases between the germline ends. Germline V gives CDR1 SQVTM, CDR2 ANQGSEA. The CDR3 contains 12 residues. In nucleotides, the CDR3 is TGCAGCGTGCCGGGTGCGCACACTGAAGCTTTCTTT. It specifies CSVPGAHTEAFF.

J is TRBJ2-3 and V is TRBV5-1; D perhaps matches TRBD2 (7 bases). Germline V gene lookup returns CDR1 SGHRS and CDR2 YFSETQ. Trimming left V 7 bases short and J 2 bases short, with 14 bases between. This CDR3 region has 14 residues. The CDR3 loop is CASQLGGPTDTQYF. The DNA of the CDR3 is TGCGCCAGCCAGCTGGGGGGGCCCACAGATACGCAGTATTTT.

The genes are TRBV5-1 and TRBJ2-1; D is possibly TRBD2 (5 bases). The germline V gene encodes CDR1 SGHRS and CDR2 YFSETQ. The CDR3 spans 12 residues. V was cut by 4 bases and J by 8 bases, with 10 bases left in between. CDR3 loop: CASSLTADEQFF. The CDR3 bases are TGCGCCAGCAGCCTTACAGCGGATGAGCAGTTCTTC. Based on the CDR3 plus reference TRBV5-1 and TRBJ2-1, the full variable domain is KAGVTQTPRYLIKTRGQQVTLSCSPISGHRSVSWYQQTPGQGLQFLFEYFSETQRNKGNFPGRFSGRQFSNSRSEMNVSTLELGDSALYLCASSLTADEQFFGPGTRLTVL.

The genes are TRBV5-6 and TRBJ2-3, with D possibly matching TRBD1 (6 bases). CDR3 size: 13 residues. Germline loops: CDR1 SGHDT, CDR2 YYEEEE. Deletions cut 6 bases from V and 9 bases from J, with 17 bases between. CDR3 sequence reads: CASKKKGGHTQYF. DNA of the CDR3: TGTGCCAGCAAAAAAAAAGGGGGACACACGCAGTATTTT. Full variable domain (outside the CDR3, taken from reference TRBV5-6 and TRBJ2-3): DAGVTQSPTHLIKTRGQQVTLRCSPKSGHDTVSWYQQALGQGPQFIFQYYEEEERQRGNFPDRFSGHQFPNYSSELNVNALLLGDSALYLCASKKKGGHTQYFGPGTRLTVL.

The chain employs TRBV6-4 and TRBJ2-3; 8 bases fit TRBD2. V was clipped by 7 bases and J by 4 bases; unmatched bases: 10. Germline lookup yields CDR1 MRHNA and CDR2 SNTAGT. The CDR3 has 15 residues. The CDR3 sequence: CASKSSGRSADTQYF. CDR3 DNA: TGTGCCAGCAAATCGAGCGGGAGATCAGCAGATACGCAGTATTTT.

The chain combines TRBV29-1 with TRBJ1-1; D unresolved. The CDR3 has 14 residues. Germline CDR1 reads SQVTM; CDR2 reads ANQGSEA. Deletions cut 5 bases from V and 1 base from J, with 14 bases between. The CDR3 DNA sequence: TGCAGCGTTTCCCCGAGGGTAGCGAACACTGAAGCTTTCTTT. Protein sequence: CSVSPRVANTEAFF.

V and J are TRBV10-3 and TRBJ2-3; 9 positions agree with TRBD1. CDR3 length: 13 amino acids. Germline values: CDR1 ENHRY, CDR2 SYGVKD. After removal of 6 bases from V and 3 bases from J, the junction contained 1 base not matched to a gene. The CDR3 reads CAISGQGTDTQYF. The CDR3 coding sequence is TGTGCCATCAGCGGACAGGGGACAGATACGCAGTATTTT.

To note about this clone: This sample also contains other DNA sequences that code for the same CDR3. V usage is TRBV30 and J usage is TRBJ2-7, with D possibly matching TRBD1 (5 bases). The CDR3 loop spans 12 amino acids. V was trimmed by 1 base and J by 5 bases, leaving 9 bases between them. From germline, CDR1 is GTSNPN and CDR2 SVGIG (reference sequence). CDR3 sequence (DNA): TGTGCCTGGAGTGATAGGGGCCACGAGCAGTACTTC. It codes for CAWSDRGHEQYF.

CDR3 in DNA: TGTGCCAGCAGCTTAGGGACTAGCGAGCAGTACTTC. Translation: CASSLGTSEQYF. The chain carries TRBV7-9 and TRBJ2-7; 7 nucleotides agree with TRBD2. The length of the CDR3 is 12 residues. V trimming: 1 base; J trimming: 6 bases; junction bases outside the gene matches: 0. CDR1 SEHNR and CDR2 FQNEAQ come from the germline V gene (reference sequence).

The chain couples TRBV6-5 to TRBJ1-2; 7 nucleotides agree with TRBD1. Unmatched junction bases numbered 6, after V lost 6 bases and J lost 8 bases. The CDR3 extends over 12 amino acids. Germline V gives CDR1 MNHEY, CDR2 SVGAGI. The CDR3 protein is CASRRKQGGYTF. The CDR3 DNA follows: TGTGCCAGCAGGCGTAAACAGGGGGGCTACACCTTC.

The V gene is TRBV7-9, the J gene TRBJ2-2; D possibly corresponds to TRBD1 (5 bases). Trimming took 3 bases from V and 4 from J, leaving 12 bases between them. Germline CDR1 and CDR2: SEHNR and FQNEAQ (reference sequence). The CDR3 runs 15 residues. CDR3 coding DNA: TGTGCCAGCAGCTTTAAGGGGCAAGGCACCGGGGAGCTGTTTTTT. It translates to CASSFKGQGTGELFF. The full variable domain, its missing parts supplied by reference TRBV7-9 and TRBJ2-2, is DTGVSQNPRHKITKRGQNVTFRCDPISEHNRLYWYRQTLGQGPEFLTYFQNEAQLEKSRLLSDRFSAERPKGSFSTLEIQRTEQGDSAMYLCASSFKGQGTGELFFGEGSRLTVL.

The chain has TRBV5-1 and TRBJ2-7; D is possibly TRBD1 (6 bases). The CDR3 totals 14 residues. CDR1 SGHRS and CDR2 YFSETQ come from the germline V gene. Trimming took off 4 bases at V and 2 bases at J, with 13 bases between the two ends. The CDR3 loop reads CASSGTGIAYEQYF. DNA for the CDR3: TGCGCCAGCAGCGGAACAGGGATCGCCTACGAGCAGTACTTC.

The rearrangement uses TRBV4-1 and TRBJ2-2; 11 bases fit TRBD1. Per the germline V gene, CDR1 is MGHRA and CDR2 is YSYEKL. V lost 5 bases, J lost 3 bases, and 5 bases stayed unmatched. The CDR3 loop spans 16 amino acids. CDR3 in DNA: TGCGCCAGCAGCTTCCGGGACAGGGGGGACACCGGGGAGCTGTTTTTT. The encoded protein is CASSFRDRGDTGELFF.

The rearrangement links TRBV19 to TRBJ2-4; TRBD1 is a possible D gene (5 bases). Looked up from germline, CDR1 is LNHDA and CDR2 is SQIVND (reference sequence). This CDR3 region has 16 residues. Trimming removed 7 bases from V and 0 bases from J, with 16 bases in between. The DNA of the CDR3 is TGTGCCAGTACCATGGGGCAGAAACTAGCCAAAAACATTCAGTACTTC. It specifies CASTMGQKLAKNIQYF.